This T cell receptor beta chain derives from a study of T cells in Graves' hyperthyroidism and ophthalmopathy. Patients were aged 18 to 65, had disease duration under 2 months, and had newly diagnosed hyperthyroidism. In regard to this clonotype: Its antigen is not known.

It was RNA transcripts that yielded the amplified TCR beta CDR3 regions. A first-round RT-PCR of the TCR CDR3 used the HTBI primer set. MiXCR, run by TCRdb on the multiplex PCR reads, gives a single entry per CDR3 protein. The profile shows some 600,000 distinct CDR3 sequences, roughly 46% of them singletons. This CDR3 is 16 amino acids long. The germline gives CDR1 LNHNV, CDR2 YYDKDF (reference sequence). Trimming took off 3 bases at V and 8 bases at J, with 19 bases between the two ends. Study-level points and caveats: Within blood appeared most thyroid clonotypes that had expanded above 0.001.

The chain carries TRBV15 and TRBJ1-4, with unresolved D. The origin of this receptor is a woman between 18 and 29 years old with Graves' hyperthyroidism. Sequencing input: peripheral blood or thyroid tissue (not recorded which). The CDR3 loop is CATSSGEGEKLEKLFF. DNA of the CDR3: TGTGCCACCAGCAGTGGGGAGGGAGAGAAGCTAGAAAAACTGTTTTTT. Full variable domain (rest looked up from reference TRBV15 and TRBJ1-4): DAMVIQNPRYQVTQFGKPVTLSCSQTLNHNVMYWYQQKSSQAPKLLFHYYDKDFNNEADTPDNFQSRRPNTSFCFLDIRSPGLGDTAMYLCATSSGEGEKLEKLFFGSGTQLSVL.